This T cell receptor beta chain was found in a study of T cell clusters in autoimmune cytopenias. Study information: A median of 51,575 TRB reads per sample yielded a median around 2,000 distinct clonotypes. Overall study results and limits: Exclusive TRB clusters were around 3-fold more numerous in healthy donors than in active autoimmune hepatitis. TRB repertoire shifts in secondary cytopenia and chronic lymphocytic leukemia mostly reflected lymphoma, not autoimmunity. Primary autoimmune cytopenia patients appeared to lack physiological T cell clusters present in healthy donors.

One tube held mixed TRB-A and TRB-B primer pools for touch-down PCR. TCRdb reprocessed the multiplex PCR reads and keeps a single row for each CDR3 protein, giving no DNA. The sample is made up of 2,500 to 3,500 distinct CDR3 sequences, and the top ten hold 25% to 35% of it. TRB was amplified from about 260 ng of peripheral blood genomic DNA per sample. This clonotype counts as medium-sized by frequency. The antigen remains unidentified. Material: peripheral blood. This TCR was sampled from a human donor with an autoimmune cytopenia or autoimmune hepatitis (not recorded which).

The CDR3: CASSSSRSGEKLFF. The rearrangement links TRBV19 to TRBJ1-4; absent DNA, TCRdb's TRBD1 call cannot be checked. This CDR3 has 14 amino acids. CDR1 LNHDA and CDR2 SQIVND come from the germline V gene (reference sequence).